Here is one T cell receptor (beta chain) with its context. Treatment: over 15 received Ad26.COV2.S at low or high dose, single or two shots; five or six received placebo; per-sample allocation not given. It was on day 63 after the first vaccine or placebo injection that samples were taken. These data belong to a study of Ad26.COV2.S vaccination and SARS-CoV-2 variants. Measured with immunoSEQ multiplex PCR; TCRdb has only the in-frame clones, and not every one. The sample includes 400,000 to 450,000 clones, 80% to 95% seen only once; the top ten take 12%. CDR1 and CDR2 from the germline V gene are LNHDA and SQIVND (reference sequence). Trimming removed 6 bases from V and 7 bases from J; junction bases left unmatched: 8. The CDR3 covers 15 residues.

Sequences were derived from peripheral blood, sampled in a trial of Ad26.COV2.S vaccine versus placebo. The TCR comes from a person between 18 and 65 years old who received the Ad26.COV2.S COVID-19 vaccine or a placebo. The V call is TRBV19, the J call TRBJ1-6; 8 bases align to TRBD1. CDR3 in DNA: TGTGCCAGTAGCCTACAGGGGGAACTGAATTCACCCCTCCACTTT. Its protein product is CASSLQGELNSPLHF.